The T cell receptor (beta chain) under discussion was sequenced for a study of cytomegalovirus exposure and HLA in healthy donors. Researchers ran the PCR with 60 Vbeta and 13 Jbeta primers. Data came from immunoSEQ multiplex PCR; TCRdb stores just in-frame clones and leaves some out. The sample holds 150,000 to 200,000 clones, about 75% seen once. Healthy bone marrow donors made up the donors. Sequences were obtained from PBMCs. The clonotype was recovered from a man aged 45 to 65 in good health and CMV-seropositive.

The CDR3 reads CASSAGLVAAGELFF. For the CDR3, the DNA is TGTGCCAGCAGCGCAGGACTAGTGGCGGCCGGGGAGCTGTTTTTT. The chain employs TRBV9 and TRBJ2-2; 7 bases line up with TRBD2. This CDR3 region has 15 residues. Looked up from germline, CDR1 is SGDLS and CDR2 is YYNGEE. The J segment lost 6 bases and the V segment lost 3 bases, leaving 8 bases of the junction unmatched.